This TCR beta chain originates from a study of control samples from healthy donors and cancer patients. TCRdb's table, derived via immunoSEQ multiplex PCR, lists solely in-frame clones and lacks some. The data hold approximately 100,000 clones, with 85% to 90% observed a single time. The ends lost 0 bases at V and 3 bases at J; junction bases unmatched: 0. CDR1 is SGHRS and CDR2 is YFSETQ in the germline V gene. This CDR3 region has 14 residues. The sample was blood. V usage is TRBV5-1 and J usage is TRBJ2-7; 10 bases align to TRBD1. The clonotype was recovered from a woman between 50 and 59 years old in good health. The CDR3 region is CASSLGTGGYEQYV. CDR3 sequence (DNA): TGCGCCAGCAGCTTGGGGACAGGGGGCTACGAGCAGTACGTC.